The 18 T cell receptor beta chains presented below share a single source sample, sequenced in a study of blood T cells in healthy people across ages. Sample-barcoded 5' priming and a J-beta primer mix drove a second PCR of roughly 7 to 11 cycles. TCRdb passed the 5' RACE reads through MiXCR, listing each CDR3 protein once. The sample has roughly 1.5 million distinct CDR3 sequences; roughly two fifths are singletons. Input material: blood. The receptors shown here come from a woman aged 18-29 years in good health.

The chain recombines TRBV30 with TRBJ2-3, with 9 bases fitting TRBD2. The CDR3 extends over 18 amino acids. After removal of 5 bases from V and 0 bases from J, the junction contained 15 bases not matched to a gene. Germline V gene lookup returns CDR1 GTSNPN and CDR2 SVGIG (reference sequence). Written as DNA, the CDR3 is TGTGCCTGGGGTGGTTCTGGGACTAGCAGAACTAGCACAGATACGCAGTATTTT. Encoded protein: CAWGGSGTSRTSTDTQYF. Combining the CDR3 with reference TRBV30 and TRBJ2-3 gives the whole variable domain SQTIHQWPATLVQPVGSPLSLECTVEGTSNPNLYWYRQAAGRGLQLLFYSVGIGQISSEVPQNLSASRPQDRQFILSSKKLLLSDSGFYLCAWGGSGTSRTSTDTQYFGPGTRLTVL.

This clonotype has a single count. The junction does not match germline at one end; this may be a read error. The J gene is TRBJ1-2, the V gene TRBV7-2; D gene uncertain. Germline V CDR1 and CDR2: SGHTA, FQGNSA. The CDR3 covers 12 residues. This chain's CDR3 is CAGSLHGYGYTF. The CDR3 region has the DNA TGTGCCGGCAGCCTCCACGGCTATGGCTACACCTTC.

This clonotype was counted a few times. The chain joins TRBV29-1 to TRBJ1-1; TRBD1 matches at 10 bases. J was trimmed by 1 base and V by 7 bases; bases with no gene match: 12. Germline V gene data show CDR1 as SQVTM and CDR2 as ANQGSEA. The CDR3 has 16 residues. The CDR3 protein is CSACPDRGVWNTEAFF. For the CDR3, the DNA is TGCAGCGCGTGCCCGGACAGGGGGGTTTGGAACACTGAAGCTTTCTTT. The complete variable domain, with remaining parts taken from reference TRBV29-1 and TRBJ1-1, reads SAVISQKPSRDICQRGTSLTIQCQVDSQVTMMFWYRQQPGQSLTLIATANQGSEATYESGFVIDKFPISRPNLTFSTLTVSNMSPEDSSIYLCSACPDRGVWNTEAFFGQGTRLTVV.

This rearrangement joins TRBV2 to TRBJ2-5; 7 bases are a match to TRBD2. Trimming took 8 bases from V and 11 from J; bases not matched to a gene: 11. CDR3 size: 12 residues. Germline CDR1 is SNHLY and CDR2 is FYNNEI. The CDR3 DNA reads TGTGCCAGCGGGAGGGGATATGGTGAGCAGTACTTC. Encoded protein: CASGRGYGEQYF.

The V gene is TRBV29-1, the J gene TRBJ2-1; D gene unclear. This CDR3 has 14 amino acids. The germline V gene has CDR1 SQVTM and CDR2 ANQGSEA. With 4 bases removed from V and 3 bases from J, the gap between germline ends came to 13 bases. Here the CDR3 reads CSVGRVPGYNEQFF. Here the CDR3 DNA reads TGCAGCGTTGGTAGGGTGCCAGGCTACAATGAGCAGTTCTTC.

The CDR3 sequence is CASRRQEIYGYTF. Here the CDR3 DNA reads TGTGCCAGCAGACGCCAGGAGATCTATGGCTACACCTTC. V gene TRBV6-6 combines with J gene TRBJ1-2; unclear D gene. Per the germline V gene, CDR1 is MNHNY and CDR2 is SVGAGI (reference sequence). The CDR3 runs 13 residues. Trimming pared 6 bases from V and 4 bases from J, leaving 12 bases between.

The V and J genes are TRBV6-1 and TRBJ1-1; weak D call: TRBD1 (6 bases). The length of the CDR3 is 14 residues. The V gene lost 8 bases and the J gene lost 4 bases, with 17 bases spanning the gap. CDR1 is MNHNS, CDR2 SASEGT, per germline. The CDR3 DNA reads as TGTGCCAGCGAGGGTTGGGGGGCGGGCACTGAAGCTTTCTTT. As protein: CASEGWGAGTEAFF.

J is TRBJ2-2 and V is TRBV12-3 or TRBV12-4; 7 bases map to TRBD2. The V segment lost 5 bases and the J segment 8 bases; nucleotides outside the gene matches: 8. CDR3 size: 14 residues. The CDR3 nucleotides read TGTGCCAGCAGTGTAGTGACTAGCCCGGGGGAGCTGTTTTTT. It translates to CASSVVTSPGELFF.

The chain has TRBV20-1 and TRBJ2-1; D tentatively fits TRBD1 or TRBD2 (7 bases each). Germline V CDR1 and CDR2: DFQATT, SNEGSKA (reference sequence). This CDR3 region has 17 residues. V was trimmed by 2 bases and J by 4 bases, leaving 21 bases between them. The DNA of the CDR3 is TGCAGTGCTAGACCCAGGGGGGCAGCGGGACCTTACAATGAGCAGTTCTTC. It specifies CSARPRGAAGPYNEQFF.

This clonotype was detected a few times. The rearrangement uses TRBV7-2 and TRBJ2-1, with TRBD2 matching 13 bases. V was clipped by 5 bases and J by 9 bases; unmatched bases: 7. This CDR3 comprises 15 residues. CDR1 SGHTA and CDR2 FQGNSA come from the germline V gene. The CDR3 sequence is CASSKGTSGISEQFF. The CDR3 bases are TGTGCCAGCAGCAAGGGGACTAGCGGGATTAGTGAGCAGTTCTTC.

The rearrangement joins TRBV5-6 to TRBJ2-7, with 9 bases lining up with TRBD1. Looked up from germline, CDR1 is SGHDT and CDR2 is YYEEEE. The junction had 8 bases not matched to a gene; V was cut back by 4 bases and J by 12 bases. CDR3 length equals 12 residues. The CDR3 is CASSVQGARPYF. The CDR3 region has the DNA TGTGCCAGCAGCGTACAGGGGGCGCGTCCGTACTTC.

The V and J genes are TRBV18 and TRBJ2-3, with a possible D match to TRBD1 (7 bases). The CDR3 is made up of 19 amino acids. The V gene lost 6 bases and the J gene lost 0 bases, with 25 bases spanning the gap. The germline CDR1 and CDR2 sequences are KGHSH and LQKENI. The CDR3 protein is CASSPSAGQSLFSTDTQYF. As DNA, the CDR3 is TGTGCCAGCTCGCCCAGCGCGGGACAGTCACTCTTTAGCACAGATACGCAGTATTTT.

The chain recombines TRBV27 with TRBJ2-7; 7 bases fit TRBD1. The CDR3 is made up of 16 amino acids. V gave up 5 bases and J gave up 3 bases; unmatched junction bases: 13. CDR1 is MNHEY and CDR2 is SMNVEV in the germline V gene (reference sequence). CDR3 sequence reads: CASSLRRQGKLYEQYF. In DNA form, the CDR3 reads TGTGCCAGCAGTCTACGCCGACAGGGAAAACTCTACGAGCAGTACTTC.

This clonotype was detected only a few times. This sequence joins TRBV20-1 and TRBJ1-2; D gene ambiguous. V lost 0 bases, J lost 5 bases, and 19 bases lay in between. Per the germline V gene, CDR1 is DFQATT and CDR2 is SNEGSKA (reference sequence). There are 16 residues in the CDR3. Written as DNA, the CDR3 is TGCAGTGCTAGAGATTCCAGTAGGGCAGCGGTATATGGCTACACCTTC. Translation: CSARDSSRAAVYGYTF.

This clonotype occurred many times. The chain uses TRBV9 and TRBJ1-2; D is unresolved. V was shortened by 3 bases and J by 8 bases, with 11 bases between the two germline ends. The CDR3 length is 12 residues. Germline lookup yields CDR1 SGDLS and CDR2 YYNGEE. The CDR3 DNA reads TGTGCCAGCAGCGCCGAGGGTTACGGCTACACCTTC. It specifies CASSAEGYGYTF.

The table lists this clonotype with a count of one. The chain is built from TRBV7-2 and TRBJ1-2; D is undetermined. V lost 5 bases and J 6 bases, leaving 22 bases between the germline ends. The germline CDR1 and CDR2 sequences are SGHTA and FQGNSA. The CDR3 is 16 residues long. CDR3 protein: CASSQQTSSFGNGYTF. DNA for the CDR3: TGTGCCAGCAGCCAACAGACAAGTAGTTTTGGAAATGGCTACACCTTC.

The sample holds a few counts of this clonotype. Since a much larger clone is just one base distant, this may be a read error. The rearrangement joins TRBV9 to TRBJ2-4; 10 bases fit TRBD1. Matching the DNA end better, TRBJ2-7 makes the J call doubtful. In germline, CDR1 is SGDLS, CDR2 YYNGEE. The CDR3 has 13 amino acids. CDR3 residues: CASSGDRGTEQYF. Here the CDR3 DNA reads TGTGCCAGCAGCGGGGACAGGGGAACCGAGCAGTACTTC.

The chain recombines TRBV27 with TRBJ1-1, with D tentatively TRBD1 (6 bases). V lost 4 bases to trimming and J lost 4 bases, with 13 bases between them. Germline CDR1 MNHEY, CDR2 SMNVEV (reference sequence). This CDR3 comprises 14 residues. CDR3 region: CASSSQGKATEAFF. CDR3 sequence (DNA): TGTGCCAGCAGTTCACAGGGAAAGGCCACTGAAGCTTTCTTT.